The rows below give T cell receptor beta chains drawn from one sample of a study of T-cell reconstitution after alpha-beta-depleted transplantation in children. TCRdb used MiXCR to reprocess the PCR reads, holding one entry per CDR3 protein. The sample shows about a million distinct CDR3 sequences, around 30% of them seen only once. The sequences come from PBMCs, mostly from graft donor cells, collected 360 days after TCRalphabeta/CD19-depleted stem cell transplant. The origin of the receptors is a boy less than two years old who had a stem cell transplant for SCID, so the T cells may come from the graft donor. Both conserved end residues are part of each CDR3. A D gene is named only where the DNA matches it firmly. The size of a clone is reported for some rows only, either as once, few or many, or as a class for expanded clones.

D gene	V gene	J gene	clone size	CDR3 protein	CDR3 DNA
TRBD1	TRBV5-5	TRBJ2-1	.	CASSLGTGGFSEQFF	TGTGCCAGCAGCTTGGGGACAGGAGGTTTCAGTGAGCAGTTCTTC
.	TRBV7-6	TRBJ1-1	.	CASSPSKTEAFF	TGTGCCAGCAGCCCGTCAAAGACTGAAGCTTTCTTT
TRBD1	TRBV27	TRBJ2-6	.	CASSTGQTNSGANVLTF	TGTGCCAGCAGTACGGGACAGACTAACTCTGGGGCCAACGTCCTGACTTTC
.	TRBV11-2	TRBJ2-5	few	CASSLDPRQETQYF	TGTGCCAGCAGCTTAGATCCCAGACAAGAGACCCAGTACTTC
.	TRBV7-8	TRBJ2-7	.	CASSSRGTATYEQYF	TGTGCCAGCAGTTCTCGGGGGACCGCAACCTACGAGCAGTACTTC
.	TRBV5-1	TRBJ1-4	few	CASSAEGATNEKLFF	TGCGCCAGCAGCGCGGAGGGGGCAACTAATGAAAAACTGTTTTTT
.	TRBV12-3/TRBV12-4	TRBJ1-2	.	CASSPSSGAPYGYTF	TGTGCCAGCAGCCCCTCTTCCGGGGCCCCCTATGGCTACACCTTC
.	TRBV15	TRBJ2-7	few	CATSRDPGRLGKLKRSYEQYF	TGTGCCACCAGCAGAGATCCGGGGAGGTTAGGGAAATTAAAGAGGTCCTACGAGCAGTACTTC
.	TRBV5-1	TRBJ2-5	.	CASSLAGSSVQETQYF	TGCGCCAGCAGCTTGGCCGGTTCGTCAGTTCAAGAGACCCAGTACTTC
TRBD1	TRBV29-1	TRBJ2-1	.	CSVAGQANPNEQFF	TGCAGCGTTGCGGGACAGGCGAATCCCAATGAGCAGTTCTTC
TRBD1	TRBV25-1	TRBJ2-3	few	CASSVLFGQGGTDTQYF	TGTGCCAGCAGTGTTCTCTTTGGACAGGGGGGAACAGATACGCAGTATTTT
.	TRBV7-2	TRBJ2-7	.	CASKTPTGYEQYF	TGTGCCAGCAAAACCCCAACAGGGTACGAGCAGTACTTC
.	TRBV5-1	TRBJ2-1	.	CASGRDSSNEQFF	TGCGCCAGCGGCCGGGACTCAAGCAATGAGCAGTTCTTC
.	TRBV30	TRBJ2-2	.	CAWSFRSWARVGTGELFF	TGTGCCTGGAGTTTCCGGTCTTGGGCCCGCGTAGGTACCGGGGAGCTGTTTTTT
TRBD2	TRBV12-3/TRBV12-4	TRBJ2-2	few	CASNQRGVNTGELFF	TGTGCCAGCAACCAGCGGGGGGTAAACACCGGGGAGCTGTTTTTT
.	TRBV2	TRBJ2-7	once	CASGEYYEQYF	TGTGCCAGCGGGGAATACTACGAGCAGTACTTC
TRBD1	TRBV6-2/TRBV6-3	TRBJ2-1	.	CASRTGVFRFF	TGTGCCAGCCGGACAGGGGTTTTTAGGTTCTTC
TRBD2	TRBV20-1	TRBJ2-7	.	CSATPLGLAGVAAYEQYF	TGCAGTGCTACCCCCTTGGGACTAGCGGGGGTGGCGGCCTACGAGCAGTACTTC
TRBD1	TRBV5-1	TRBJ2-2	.	CASSYGTGGAIGELFF	TGCGCCAGCAGCTACGGGACAGGGGGCGCCATCGGGGAGCTGTTTTTT
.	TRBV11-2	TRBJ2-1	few	CASSFLGQGQFF	TGTGCCAGCAGCTTTCTCGGGCAAGGGCAGTTCTTC
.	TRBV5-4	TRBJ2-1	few	CASSFDGRNSNEQFF	TGTGCCAGCAGCTTTGACGGTAGGAATTCCAATGAGCAGTTCTTC
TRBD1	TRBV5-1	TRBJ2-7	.	CASSFSGDRGYEQYF	TGCGCCAGCAGCTTTTCCGGGGACAGGGGATACGAGCAGTACTTC
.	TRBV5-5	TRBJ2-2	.	CASSFQWARGTGELFF	TGTGCCAGCAGTTTTCAGTGGGCGCGCGGCACCGGGGAGCTGTTTTTT
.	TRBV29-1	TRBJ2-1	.	CSVDRWYHEQFF	TGCAGCGTTGACAGGTGGTACCATGAGCAGTTCTTC
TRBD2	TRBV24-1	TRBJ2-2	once	CATSDLGTSGLNTGELFF	TGTGCCACCAGTGACCTCGGGACTAGCGGATTAAACACCGGGGAGCTGTTTTTT
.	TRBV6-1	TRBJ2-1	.	CASKRTTSRYNEQFF	TGTGCCAGCAAAAGAACTACTAGCCGGTACAATGAGCAGTTCTTC
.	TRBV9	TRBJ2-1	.	CASSVDSDRFIYNEQFF	TGTGCCAGCAGCGTGGACTCGGACAGATTCATCTACAATGAGCAGTTCTTC
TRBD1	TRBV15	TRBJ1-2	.	CATSREGGQDYGYTF	TGTGCCACCAGCAGAGAAGGGGGCCAGGACTATGGCTACACCTTC
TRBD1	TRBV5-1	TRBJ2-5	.	CVGTGSFGETQYF	TGCGTCGGGACAGGTTCTTTCGGAGAGACCCAGTACTTC
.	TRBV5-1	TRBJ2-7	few	CASSVTGRSYEQYF	TGCGCCAGCAGCGTGACAGGTCGGAGCTACGAGCAGTACTTC
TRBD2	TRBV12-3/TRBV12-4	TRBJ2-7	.	CASRTAGGPGEQYF	TGTGCCAGCAGGACAGCGGGGGGGCCGGGAGAGCAGTACTTC
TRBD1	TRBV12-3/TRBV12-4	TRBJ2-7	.	CASTSQGIGYEQYF	TGTGCCAGCACTTCACAGGGGATTGGGTACGAGCAGTACTTC
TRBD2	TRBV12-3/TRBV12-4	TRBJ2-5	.	CASSPSGGISRKTQYF	TGTGCCAGCAGTCCCAGCGGGGGCATATCGAGGAAGACCCAGTACTTC
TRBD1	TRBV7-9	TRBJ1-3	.	CASSPGQGLGNTIYF	TGTGCCAGCAGCCCGGGACAGGGGCTTGGAAACACCATATATTTT
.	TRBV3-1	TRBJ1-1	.	CASSQETVNTEAFF	TGTGCCAGCAGCCAAGAGACGGTGAACACTGAAGCTTTCTTT
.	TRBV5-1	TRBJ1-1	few	CASSLRGGSSNTEAFF	TGCGCCAGCAGCCTTCGGGGGGGCTCTTCGAACACTGAAGCTTTCTTT
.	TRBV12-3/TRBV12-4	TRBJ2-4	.	CASSFVAKNIQYF	TGTGCCAGCAGTTTCGTAGCCAAAAACATTCAGTACTTC
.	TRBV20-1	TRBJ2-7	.	CSARDLTMPEGEQYF	TGCAGTGCTAGAGATCTTACCATGCCTGAGGGCGAGCAGTACTTC
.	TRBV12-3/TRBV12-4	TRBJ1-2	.	CASSFGGDGYTF	TGTGCCAGCAGTTTTGGTGGGGATGGCTACACCTTC
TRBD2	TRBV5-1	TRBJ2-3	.	CASSFSGGAVTDTQYF	TGCGCCAGCAGCTTTAGCGGGGGGGCCGTCACAGATACGCAGTATTTT
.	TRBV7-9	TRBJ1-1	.	CASSLWGWLINTEAFF	TGTGCCAGCAGCTTATGGGGTTGGCTTATAAACACTGAAGCTTTCTTT
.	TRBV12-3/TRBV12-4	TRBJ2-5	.	CASSLEGVRETQYF	TGTGCCAGCAGTTTGGAGGGGGTACGGGAGACCCAGTACTTC
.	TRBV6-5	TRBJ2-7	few	CASSYAGTSSGEQYF	TGTGCCAGCAGTTACGCCGGGACATCCTCAGGCGAGCAGTACTTC
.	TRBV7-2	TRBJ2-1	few	CASSTRLRRAEQFF	TGTGCCAGCAGCACCCGGCTCCGTCGGGCTGAGCAGTTCTTC
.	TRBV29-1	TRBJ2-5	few	CSVLTEPQETQYF	TGCAGCGTCTTGACAGAACCACAAGAGACCCAGTACTTC
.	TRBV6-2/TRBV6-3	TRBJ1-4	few	CASSPGTSGNEKLFF	TGTGCCAGCAGCCCGGGGACCTCCGGCAATGAAAAACTGTTTTTT
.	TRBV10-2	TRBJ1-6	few	CASSITGLPSSYNSPLHF	TGCGCCAGCAGTATTACAGGTCTACCGAGCTCCTATAATTCACCCCTCCACTTT
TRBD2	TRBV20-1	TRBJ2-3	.	CSAPRQRGFTDTQYF	TGCAGTGCTCCTCGCCAGCGGGGTTTCACAGATACGCAGTATTTT
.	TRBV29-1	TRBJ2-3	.	CSVELGSRPGGMQYF	TGCAGCGTTGAACTAGGGTCGAGACCTGGGGGGATGCAGTATTTT
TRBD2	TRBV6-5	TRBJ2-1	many	CASSYSSGGYNEQFF	TGTGCCAGCAGTTATTCTAGCGGGGGTTACAATGAGCAGTTCTTC
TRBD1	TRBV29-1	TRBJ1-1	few	CSATSGGPRTEAFF	TGCAGCGCCACCTCAGGGGGACCACGCACTGAAGCTTTCTTT